These 21 T cell receptor beta chains were all obtained from the same sample, sequenced in a study of persistence of HIV-infected CD4 T cells. Stimulation used about 9.2 ug/mL lysate from CMV-infected fibroblasts. Sorting selected CD4+ T cells upregulating both CD40 ligand and CD69. Sequencing used immunoSEQ version 4 in survey mode. Some clones are missing from TCRdb's copy, which holds only in-frame ones; the method was immunoSEQ multiplex PCR. The sample lists approximately 18,000 clones, around three fifths occurring once. These TCRs' antigens remain unknown. The source material was CD4+ T cells sorted from PBMCs after roughly 19-hour stimulation, sampled from a patient who received antiretroviral therapy. The origin of the receptors is an adult woman with HIV who was CMV-seropositive.

This clone is labeled as medium-sized. This chain uses TRBV5-8 with TRBJ1-6; no definite D call. CDR1 is SGHTS, CDR2 YDEGEE, per germline. The V end was cut by 2 bases, the J end by 7 bases, with 13 bases between. The CDR3 loop spans 15 amino acids. The CDR3 DNA is TGTGCCAGCAGCTTAGGAGGGTTCGAGAATTCACCCCTCCACTTT. As protein: CASSLGGFENSPLHF.

The genes are TRBV10-3 and TRBJ1-1; D remains ambiguous. CDR1 and CDR2 from the germline V gene are ENHRY and SYGVKD. The CDR3 loop spans 14 amino acids. The V gene lost 7 bases and the J gene lost 0 bases, with 12 bases spanning the gap. CDR3 coding DNA: TGTGCCATCAAGGACGGAATAATGAACACTGAAGCTTTCTTT. Residues: CAIKDGIMNTEAFF.

This chain joins TRBV7-8 and TRBJ2-7; tentatively, D is TRBD1 (6 bases). The CDR3 is 13 amino acids. Germline CDR1 is SGHVS and CDR2 is FQNEAQ. V dropped 5 bases and J dropped 6 bases, with 14 bases sitting between them. DNA of the CDR3: TGTGCCAGCAGCGCAGACACAGGGACCGAGCAGTACGTC. Protein sequence: CASSADTGTEQYV.

In its sample, this clone is large. V gene TRBV6-5 combines with J gene TRBJ1-6, with D tentatively TRBD1 (6 bases). Germline V CDR1 and CDR2: MNHEY, SVGAGI. The CDR3 length is 14 residues. V lost 8 bases, J lost 10 bases, and 18 bases lay in between. The CDR3 DNA reads TGTGCCAGCGGCCTCACAGGGTTCAACTCACCCCTCCACTTT. This sequence encodes CASGLTGFNSPLHF.

CDR3 amino acids: CASSFSGTVNYGYTF. CDR3 in DNA: TGTGCCAGCAGCTTCAGCGGGACGGTCAACTATGGCTACACCTTC. The chain couples TRBV5-5 to TRBJ1-2, with D possibly TRBD1 on 5 matching bases. V was trimmed by 2 bases and J by 2 bases, leaving 13 bases between them. The CDR3 is 15 amino acids. In germline, CDR1 is SGHKS, CDR2 YYEKEE (reference sequence). Full variable domain (missing parts from reference TRBV5-5 and TRBJ1-2): DAGVTQSPTHLIKTRGQQVTLRCSPISGHKSVSWYQQVLGQGPQFIFQYYEKEERGRGNFPDRFSARQFPNYSSELNVNALLLGDSALYLCASSFSGTVNYGYTFGSGTRLTVV.

This chain uses TRBV3-1 (or the pseudogene TRBV3-2) with TRBJ2-5; maybe TRBD1 (6 bases). The V gene's germline CDR1 is LGHDT and CDR2 YNNKEL (reference sequence). There are 14 residues in the CDR3. Trimming cost V 3 bases and J 5 bases, with 13 bases left between them. CDR3 residues: CASSQGHPPETQYF. In DNA form, the CDR3 reads TGTGCCAGCAGCCAGGGACATCCCCCGGAGACCCAGTACTTC.

The chain carries TRBV3-1 (or the pseudogene TRBV3-2) and TRBJ1-5; no firm D call. CDR1 and CDR2 (germline): LGHDT, YNNKEL (reference sequence). The CDR3 is 13 amino acids. V was pared by 6 bases and J by 3 bases, with 9 bases between. In nucleotides, the CDR3 is TGTGCCAGCAGTCCCGGACTCAATCAGCCCCAGCATTTT. Protein sequence: CASSPGLNQPQHF.

This clone is medium-sized. The V call is TRBV6-1, the J call TRBJ2-7, with D perhaps matching TRBD2 (8 bases). Trimming removed 1 base at V and 5 bases at J, with 21 bases between. The germline gives CDR1 MNHNS, CDR2 SASEGT. CDR3 size: 17 residues. This CDR3 is CASSEVGGGGTRHEQYF. Written as DNA, the CDR3 is TGTGCCAGCAGTGAAGTAGGGGGCGGGGGGACGCGCCACGAGCAGTACTTC.

The count of this clone is one. The rearrangement joins TRBV5-1 to TRBJ1-4, with 9 bases lining up with TRBD1. The V gene end was trimmed by 4 bases and the J gene end by 7 bases; junction bases not matched to a gene: 5. Per the germline V gene, CDR1 is SGHRS and CDR2 is YFSETQ. This CDR3 contains 14 residues. The CDR3 region is CASSTKTGGEKLFF. The CDR3 DNA reads as TGCGCCAGCAGCACAAAGACAGGGGGTGAAAAACTGTTTTTT.

The rearrangement joins TRBV5-5 to TRBJ2-2; the match to TRBD1 covers 7 bases. Trimming cost V 4 bases and J 6 bases; bases outside gene matches: 6. CDR1 is SGHKS and CDR2 is YYEKEE in the germline V gene (reference sequence). This CDR3 has 14 amino acids. The CDR3 nucleotides read TGTGCCAGCAGCCTAACTACAGGGGCCGGGGAGCTGTTTTTT. It specifies CASSLTTGAGELFF.

V usage is TRBV6-1 and J usage is TRBJ2-3; the match to TRBD1 covers 8 bases. V lost 2 bases and J lost 5; bases outside the gene matches: 12. Per the germline V gene, CDR1 is MNHNS and CDR2 is SASEGT. The CDR3 has 17 residues. This CDR3 is CASSELGSRGLGDTQYF. CDR3 bases: TGTGCCAGCAGTGAACTCGGGAGCAGGGGGCTAGGAGATACGCAGTATTTT.

The V and J genes are TRBV9 and TRBJ2-7; TRBD1 matches at 10 bases. V lost 7 bases, J lost 6 bases, and 10 bases stayed unmatched. CDR1 SGDLS and CDR2 YYNGEE come from the germline V gene. The CDR3 runs 14 residues. The CDR3: CASSLDRGPSEQYF. The CDR3 DNA follows: TGTGCCAGCTCCCTTGACAGGGGGCCAAGCGAGCAGTACTTC.

This sequence joins TRBV5-1 and TRBJ2-3; D remains unclear. CDR1 is SGHRS, CDR2 YFSETQ, per germline. CDR3 length: 13 amino acids. The V and J ends lost 5 bases and 0 bases respectively, with 7 bases between them. The CDR3 protein is CASRTSSTDTQYF. The DNA for the CDR3 is TGCGCCAGCAGGACAAGTAGCACAGATACGCAGTATTTT. The full variable domain, rest sourced from reference TRBV5-1 and TRBJ2-3, is KAGVTQTPRYLIKTRGQQVTLSCSPISGHRSVSWYQQTPGQGLQFLFEYFSETQRNKGNFPGRFSGRQFSNSRSEMNVSTLELGDSALYLCASRTSSTDTQYFGPGTRLTVL.

The chain has TRBV6-4 and TRBJ2-6, with 8 bases that match TRBD1. The CDR3 is made up of 16 amino acids. In germline, CDR1 is MRHNA, CDR2 SNTAGT. Trimming at V came to 7 bases and at J to 0 bases, leaving 5 bases not matched to a gene. CDR3 sequence: CASKTGATSGANVLTF. The CDR3 coding sequence is TGTGCCAGCAAGACAGGGGCAACCTCTGGGGCCAACGTCCTGACTTTC.

This chain uses TRBV18 with TRBJ1-4; 7 positions agree with TRBD1. After removal of 2 bases from V and 0 bases from J, the junction contained 6 bases not matched to a gene. CDR1 and CDR2 from the germline V gene are KGHSH and LQKENI. The length of the CDR3 is 17 residues. CDR3 loop: CASSPETQGATNEKLFF. CDR3 nucleotide sequence: TGTGCCAGCTCACCAGAGACCCAGGGGGCAACTAATGAAAAACTGTTTTTT.

This chain connects TRBV18 to TRBJ2-5; D remains ambiguous. This CDR3 spans 13 amino acids. The V end lost 4 bases, the J end lost 5 bases, and 11 bases lay between the germline ends. The germline gives CDR1 KGHSH, CDR2 LQKENI. Here the CDR3 reads CASSLALGETQYF. The CDR3 DNA reads TGTGCCAGCTCACTCGCTCTCGGGGAGACCCAGTACTTC.

The rearrangement links TRBV9 to TRBJ1-4; the D gene is possibly TRBD1 (5 bases). The germline CDR1 and CDR2 sequences are SGDLS and YYNGEE. The V and J ends lost 0 bases and 8 bases respectively, with 5 bases between them. The CDR3 has 12 amino acids. The CDR3 region has the DNA TGTGCCAGCAGCGTAGAGGGGGAAAAACTGTTTTTT. It is translated as CASSVEGEKLFF.

This chain joins TRBV30 and TRBJ1-2; D ambiguous. V lost 4 bases, J lost 2 bases, and 11 bases lay in between. Germline V gene lookup returns CDR1 GTSNPN and CDR2 SVGIG (reference sequence). This CDR3 is built from 13 residues. CDR3 coding DNA: TGTGCCTGGAAGGAGGACCGAAACTATGGCTACACCTTC. Translated: CAWKEDRNYGYTF. The whole variable domain, filled in from reference TRBV30 and TRBJ1-2, reads SQTIHQWPATLVQPVGSPLSLECTVEGTSNPNLYWYRQAAGRGLQLLFYSVGIGQISSEVPQNLSASRPQDRQFILSSKKLLLSDSGFYLCAWKEDRNYGYTFGSGTRLTVV.

The V call is TRBV24-1, the J call TRBJ2-5, with 7 bases aligning to TRBD1. The CDR3 contains 13 residues. The germline V gene has CDR1 KGHDR and CDR2 SFDVKD. V dropped 9 bases and J dropped 5; count of bases not matched to a gene: 8. Here the CDR3 DNA reads TGTGCCACCCAACCGGGCAGGGGGGAGACCCAGTACTTC. Its protein is CATQPGRGETQYF.

The chain employs TRBV9 and TRBJ1-4; 9 bases agree with TRBD1. Germline trimming cut 0 bases from V and 8 bases from J; bases unmatched to any gene: 8. The CDR3 is made up of 16 amino acids. Germline assignment: CDR1 SGDLS and CDR2 YYNGEE. Written as DNA, the CDR3 is TGTGCCAGCAGCGTAGACCCGGACAGGGGTGCAGAAAAACTGTTTTTT. Protein product: CASSVDPDRGAEKLFF.

This clone was counted a single time. V and J are TRBV10-2 and TRBJ1-5; a weak D match, TRBD1 (6 bases). Germline V gene lookup returns CDR1 WSHSY and CDR2 SAAADI. Trimming shortened V by 4 bases and J by 6 bases, and 10 bases separated the two germline ends. CDR3 length equals 13 residues. DNA for the CDR3: TGCGCCAGCAGTGGACAGGACGGTCAGCCCCAGCATTTT. Translated, it gives CASSGQDGQPQHF.